The next 27 T cell receptor beta chains were all read from a single sample in a study of control samples from healthy donors and cancer patients. Profiling relied on immunoSEQ multiplex PCR, and the TCRdb table lists in-frame clones only, not all of them. The table shows 20,000 or so clones, with around 85% occurring only once. Sequencing used PBMCs. The receptors stem from a man in his sixties with head and neck cancer.

This clone was detected only a few times. The rearrangement uses TRBV6-5 and TRBJ1-6; 8 bases are a match to TRBD1. The CDR3 covers 16 residues. Germline-derived CDR1 and CDR2 are MNHEY and SVGAGI. V lost 4 bases and J lost 7; bases outside the gene matches: 9. CDR3: CASSFVAGGGNSPLHF. CDR3 DNA sequence: TGTGCCAGCAGTTTCGTCGCAGGGGGCGGCAATTCACCCCTCCACTTT.

The rearrangement links TRBV5-1 to TRBJ1-1; D gene uncertain. Deletions cut 3 bases from V and 4 bases from J, with 10 bases between. CDR1 and CDR2 from the germline V gene are SGHRS and YFSETQ. The CDR3 length is 13 residues. The CDR3 nucleotides read TGCGCCAGCAGCTCGGTTATGGCCACTGAAGCTTTCTTT. This codes for CASSSVMATEAFF.

The J gene is TRBJ1-2, the V gene TRBV5-1, with D perhaps TRBD1 (6 bases). The CDR3 is 13 residues long. Trimming stripped 3 bases from V and 8 bases from J, with 14 bases between. Germline CDR1 reads SGHRS; CDR2 reads YFSETQ. The CDR3, as DNA: TGCGCCAGCAGCTCGGACAGCTACCTCGGCTACACCTTC. Its translation: CASSSDSYLGYTF.

The CDR3 reads CAWSRDRGPYEQYF. The CDR3 DNA sequence: TGTGCCTGGAGTAGGGATAGGGGCCCCTACGAGCAGTACTTC. V gene TRBV30 combines with J gene TRBJ2-7, with D possibly being TRBD1 (5 bases). The CDR3 runs 14 residues. The germline V gene encodes CDR1 GTSNPN and CDR2 SVGIG (reference sequence). The germline V and J ends were trimmed by 2 bases and 2 bases, with 13 bases remaining between them.

This rearrangement joins TRBV5-6 to TRBJ1-2; 10 bases are shared with TRBD1. This CDR3 region has 18 residues. Per the germline V gene, CDR1 is SGHDT and CDR2 is YYEEEE. V trimming: 6 bases; J trimming: 1 base; junction bases outside the gene matches: 15. The CDR3, as DNA: TGTGCCAGCACCCCCGTAGCGCCCGGGACAGGGGATAACTATGGCTACACCTTC. This sequence encodes CASTPVAPGTGDNYGYTF. Based on the CDR3 plus reference TRBV5-6 and TRBJ1-2, the full variable domain is DAGVTQSPTHLIKTRGQQVTLRCSPKSGHDTVSWYQQALGQGPQFIFQYYEEEERQRGNFPDRFSGHQFPNYSSELNVNALLLGDSALYLCASTPVAPGTGDNYGYTFGSGTRLTVV.

The J gene is TRBJ2-1, the V gene TRBV9, with D possibly matching TRBD2 (6 bases). Germline CDR1 reads SGDLS; CDR2 reads YYNGEE. This CDR3 has 14 residues. Deletions cut 0 bases from V and 6 bases from J, with 10 bases between. The CDR3 nucleotides read TGTGCCAGCAGCGTAGGGGGACTGGGCAATGAGCAGTTCTTC. Protein sequence: CASSVGGLGNEQFF.

V gene TRBV6-6 combines with J gene TRBJ1-6; no clear D gene. Germline lookup yields CDR1 MNHNY and CDR2 SVGAGI (reference sequence). V lost 6 bases and J lost 3, with 12 bases in between. The CDR3 totals 15 residues. The CDR3 DNA sequence: TGTGCCAGCAGATTAGACAACTACTATAATTCACCCCTCCACTTT. Its translation: CASRLDNYYNSPLHF.

Only a few counts were recorded for this clone. The chain uses TRBV7-9 and TRBJ1-6; 10 bases agree with TRBD1. The CDR3 is 14 amino acids. Germline-derived CDR1 and CDR2 are SEHNR and FQNEAQ (reference sequence). V shed 4 bases, J shed 10 bases, and the junction held 4 bases outside the gene matches. Here the CDR3 reads CASSSRGQGSPLHF. In nucleotides, the CDR3 is TGTGCCAGCAGCTCGCGGGGACAGGGGTCACCCCTCCACTTT.

In its sample, this clone was seen a few times. The V gene is TRBV3-1 (or the pseudogene TRBV3-2), the J gene TRBJ1-1; a weak D match, TRBD1 (5 bases). This CDR3 is 14 amino acids long. From germline, CDR1 is LGHDT and CDR2 YNNKEL (reference sequence). With 0 bases removed from V and 5 bases from J, the gap between germline ends came to 10 bases. CDR3 loop: CASSQDLGETEAFF. Written as DNA, the CDR3 is TGTGCCAGCAGCCAAGATCTGGGGGAGACTGAAGCTTTCTTT.

This chain uses TRBV9 with TRBJ2-1, with D possibly being TRBD2 (8 bases). The CDR3 has 17 residues. Trimming removed 4 bases at V and 4 bases at J, with 21 bases between. Per germline, CDR1 SGDLS and CDR2 YYNGEE. The CDR3 bases are TGTGCCAGCAGCCGGGAGGGGGCTCCTATTCCTTACAATGAGCAGTTCTTC. Residues: CASSREGAPIPYNEQFF.

CDR3 loop: CASSSPGERAKNIQYF. The CDR3 DNA is TGTGCCAGCAGTTCCCCGGGCGAGCGAGCCAAAAACATTCAGTACTTC. V gene TRBV6-2 or TRBV6-3 combines with J gene TRBJ2-4; D gene unclear. In germline, CDR1 is MNHEY, CDR2 SVGEGT. The CDR3 totals 16 residues. With 4 bases removed from V and 0 bases from J, the gap between germline ends came to 13 bases.

The V call is TRBV13, the J call TRBJ2-7; D gene ambiguous. V lost 1 base and J lost 1, with 14 bases in between. There are 16 residues in the CDR3. CDR1 and CDR2 (germline): PRHDT, FYEKMQ (reference sequence). The CDR3 reads CASSLVLGTDSYEQYF. The CDR3, as DNA: TGTGCCAGCAGCTTAGTCCTGGGTACGGATTCCTACGAGCAGTACTTC.

The chain combines TRBV10-3 with TRBJ1-3, with 9 bases identical to TRBD1. The CDR3 spans 17 residues. V shed 2 bases and J 2 bases; nucleotides not matched to a gene: 7. Germline values: CDR1 ENHRY, CDR2 SYGVKD. The CDR3 nucleotides are TGTGCCATCAGTGAGGCGCCACAGGGGGCGCCTGGAAACACCATATATTTT. This sequence encodes CAISEAPQGAPGNTIYF.

V is TRBV6-1 and J is TRBJ1-1; no clear D. In germline, CDR1 is MNHNS, CDR2 SASEGT. Trimming stripped 3 bases from V and 1 base from J, with 12 bases between. This CDR3 contains 15 residues. CDR3 bases: TGTGCCAGCAGTGATTGGAAGGTAGGGAACACTGAAGCTTTCTTT. Translated: CASSDWKVGNTEAFF.

The gene calls are TRBV11-1 and TRBJ2-7; no clear D gene. Germline loops: CDR1 SGHAT, CDR2 FQDESV (reference sequence). The V gene lost 5 bases and the J gene lost 9 bases, with 11 bases spanning the gap. The CDR3 is 11 residues long. The CDR3 DNA reads TGTGCCAGCAGCGCCGGGTTGGGGCAGTACTTC. It translates to CASSAGLGQYF.

The chain recombines TRBV3-1 (or the pseudogene TRBV3-2) with TRBJ1-1; D perhaps matches TRBD1 (5 bases). The V and J ends lost 2 bases and 6 bases respectively, with 10 bases between them. Germline V lookup: CDR1 LGHDT, CDR2 YNNKEL (reference sequence). This CDR3 contains 13 residues. The CDR3 region has the DNA TGTGCCAGCAGCCAACAACAGGACGCTGAAGCTTTCTTT. It yields the protein CASSQQQDAEAFF.

The V gene is TRBV13, the J gene TRBJ2-3; D tentatively fits TRBD1 or TRBD2 (5 bases each). Trimming stripped 6 bases from V and 4 bases from J, with 23 bases between. The CDR3 length is 17 residues. Germline CDR1 PRHDT, CDR2 FYEKMQ (reference sequence). CDR3 protein: CASSPEGYSHPADTQYF. The CDR3 DNA reads TGTGCCAGCAGTCCCGAGGGGTATTCTCACCCCGCAGATACGCAGTATTTT.

The chain employs TRBV6-6 and TRBJ2-7; D uncertain. V dropped 5 bases and J dropped 4 bases, with 6 bases sitting between them. The CDR3 runs 11 residues. CDR1 MNHNY and CDR2 SVGAGI come from the germline V gene (reference sequence). The DNA of the CDR3 is TGTGCCAGCAGTCTCACGTACGAGCAGTACTTC. Residues: CASSLTYEQYF.

CDR3 coding DNA: TGTGCCAGCAGTTACCATTTTCAGGGGAATGAAAAACTGTTTTTT. It yields the protein CASSYHFQGNEKLFF. The chain employs TRBV6-5 and TRBJ1-4, with a possible D match to TRBD1 (6 bases). This CDR3 contains 15 residues. Looked up from germline, CDR1 is MNHEY and CDR2 is SVGAGI. Trimming left V 2 bases short and J 5 bases short, with 12 bases between.

The chain couples TRBV12-3 or TRBV12-4 to TRBJ1-1; D is unresolved. V shed 2 bases and J shed 5 bases, with 6 bases lying between them. The length of the CDR3 is 12 residues. The CDR3 sequence: CASSLNLTEAFF. In DNA, the CDR3 is TGTGCCAGCAGTTTAAATCTGACTGAAGCTTTCTTT.

This chain connects TRBV3-1 (or the pseudogene TRBV3-2) to TRBJ2-7, with TRBD2 matching over 7 bases. Germline values: CDR1 LGHDT, CDR2 YNNKEL (reference sequence). The CDR3 extends over 14 amino acids. V shed 4 bases and J 7 bases; nucleotides not matched to a gene: 10. DNA for the CDR3: TGTGCCAGCAGCCTAACTAGCGCGGCGGGGGAGCAGTACGTC. It encodes CASSLTSAAGEQYV.

The V call is TRBV21-1, the J call TRBJ2-1; TRBD2 is the table's D call, not checked against the DNA. TRBV21-1 is a recognized pseudogene. The CDR3 sequence is 13 residues long. The CDR3 sequence is CASSKRRGGEQFF. Written as DNA, the CDR3 is TGTGCCAGCAGCAAACGTCGTGGGGGGGAGCAGTTCTTC.

The J gene is TRBJ1-5, the V gene TRBV19; the match to TRBD1 covers 9 bases. The CDR3 length is 14 residues. Germline CDR1 is LNHDA and CDR2 is SQIVND (reference sequence). V shed 7 bases and J 3 bases; nucleotides not matched to a gene: 4. The CDR3 here is CASKGDRDNQPQHF. In DNA form, the CDR3 reads TGTGCCAGTAAAGGGGACAGGGACAATCAGCCCCAGCATTTT.

The chain combines TRBV13 with TRBJ1-1; 7 bases match TRBD1. V shed 1 base and J 7 bases; nucleotides not matched to a gene: 12. This CDR3 region has 16 residues. Germline values: CDR1 PRHDT, CDR2 FYEKMQ (reference sequence). The CDR3 reads CASSLAGRGISFEAFF. CDR3 DNA sequence: TGTGCCAGCAGCTTAGCTGGCAGGGGGATATCTTTTGAAGCTTTCTTT. Supplemented by reference TRBV13 and TRBJ1-1, the full variable domain reads AAGVIQSPRHLIKEKRETATLKCYPIPRHDTVYWYQQGPGQDPQFLISFYEKMQSDKGSIPDRFSAQQFSDYHSELNMSSLELGDSALYFCASSLAGRGISFEAFFGQGTRLTVV.

The chain recombines TRBV5-1 with TRBJ1-6; D unresolved. The V and J ends lost 1 base and 7 bases respectively, with 15 bases between them. This CDR3 is built from 16 residues. The germline CDR1 and CDR2 sequences are SGHRS and YFSETQ. CDR3 coding DNA: TGCGCCAGCAGCTTGTTTGGGCCGGGTAGGAATTCACCCCTCCACTTT. Protein sequence: CASSLFGPGRNSPLHF.

The chain is built from TRBV19 and TRBJ1-6, with D perhaps TRBD1 (6 bases). This CDR3 is built from 14 residues. The germline V gene encodes CDR1 LNHDA and CDR2 SQIVND (reference sequence). Trimming pared 6 bases from V and 5 bases from J, leaving 11 bases between. The CDR3 sequence is CASRGGSHNSPLHF. The CDR3 coding sequence is TGTGCCAGTAGAGGGGGGTCCCATAATTCACCCCTCCACTTT.

The rearrangement uses TRBV5-1 and TRBJ2-5; D might be TRBD1 or TRBD2, each matching 6 bases. Deletions cut 2 bases from V and 5 bases from J, with 19 bases between. Germline CDR1 SGHRS, CDR2 YFSETQ. The CDR3 spans 16 residues. The CDR3 sequence: CASSLNAGGSGETQYF. The CDR3 DNA reads as TGCGCCAGCAGCTTAAACGCCGGGGGCTCAGGGGAGACCCAGTACTTC.